Below, 5 T cell receptor beta chains from the same sample are listed, as sequenced in a study of beta chain features in type 1 diabetes. Points from the study as a whole: Across all four CD4+ subsets, people with type 1 diabetes showed modestly shorter TCRB CDR3s.

Their recognized antigens are unknown. Sequencing targeted expressed TCRB transcripts, as all isolated RNA had been reverse transcribed. Libraries were prepared by immunoSEQ multiplex PCR; TCRdb keeps only in-frame clonotypes and omits some of them. The sample shows 680,000 or so clones, about an eighth of them seen only once. The sequenced sample consisted of naive CD4+ T cells from blood. These receptors all come from a man aged 18 to 29 with type 1 diabetes.

This clone was seen more than once but under ten times. The rearrangement links TRBV6-6 to TRBJ2-1; D remains unclear. The CDR3 extends over 12 amino acids. V was trimmed by 2 bases and J by 7 bases, leaving 6 bases between them. Germline CDR1 and CDR2: MNHNY and SVGAGI (reference sequence). CDR3: CASSYRRNEQFF. In DNA form, the CDR3 reads TGTGCCAGCAGTTACCGGCGAAATGAGCAGTTCTTC.

The CDR3 here is CASGNEGSGETQYF. The CDR3, as DNA: TGTGCCAGCGGTAATGAGGGCAGTGGAGAGACCCAGTACTTC. This chain joins TRBV6-5 and TRBJ2-5; TRBD2 is a possible D gene (5 bases). The germline V gene has CDR1 MNHEY and CDR2 SVGAGI. The ends were cut back, 8 bases at V and 4 bases at J, with 17 bases in the middle. The CDR3 sequence is 14 residues long.

This clone appeared a few times. The chain links TRBV5-1 to TRBJ2-7; TRBD1 might be the D (6 bases). Per germline, CDR1 SGHRS and CDR2 YFSETQ. CDR3 length: 13 amino acids. The ends were cut back, 0 bases at V and 5 bases at J, with 9 bases in the middle. This CDR3 reads CASSLAGAHEQYF. As DNA, the CDR3 is TGCGCCAGCAGCTTGGCAGGGGCCCACGAGCAGTACTTC.

The rearrangement uses TRBV5-4 and TRBJ1-2; TRBD1 matches 7 bases. From germline, CDR1 is SGHNT and CDR2 YYREEE (reference sequence). CDR3 length: 14 amino acids. J gave up 5 bases and V 2 bases, and 6 bases lay outside the gene matches. The CDR3 DNA is TGTGCCAGCAGCTTAAAGGGGGCGGGGTATGGCTACACCTTC. Translating it yields CASSLKGAGYGYTF.

This sequence joins TRBV27 and TRBJ2-3; possible D gene TRBD2, 5 bases. Germline V gives CDR1 MNHEY, CDR2 SMNVEV (reference sequence). This CDR3 comprises 15 residues. Trimming shortened V by 9 bases and J by 1 base, and 17 bases separated the two germline ends. CDR3 in amino acids: CASSFTGFGTDTQYF. The DNA of the CDR3 is TGTGCCAGTAGCTTCACGGGGTTCGGCACAGATACGCAGTATTTT.